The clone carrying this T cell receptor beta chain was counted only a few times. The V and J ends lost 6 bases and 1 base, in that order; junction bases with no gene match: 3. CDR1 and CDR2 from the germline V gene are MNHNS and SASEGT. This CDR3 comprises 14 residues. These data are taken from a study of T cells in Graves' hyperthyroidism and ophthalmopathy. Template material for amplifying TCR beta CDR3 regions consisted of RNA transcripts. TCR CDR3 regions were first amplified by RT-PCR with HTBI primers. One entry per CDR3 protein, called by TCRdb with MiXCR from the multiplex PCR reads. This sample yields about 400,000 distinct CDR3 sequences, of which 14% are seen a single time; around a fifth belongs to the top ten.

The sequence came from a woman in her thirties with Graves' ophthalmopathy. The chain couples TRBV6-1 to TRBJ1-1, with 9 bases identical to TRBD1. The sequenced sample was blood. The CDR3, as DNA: TGTGCCAGCAGAGGACAGGGGAAGAACACTGAAGCTTTCTTT. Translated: CASRGQGKNTEAFF.